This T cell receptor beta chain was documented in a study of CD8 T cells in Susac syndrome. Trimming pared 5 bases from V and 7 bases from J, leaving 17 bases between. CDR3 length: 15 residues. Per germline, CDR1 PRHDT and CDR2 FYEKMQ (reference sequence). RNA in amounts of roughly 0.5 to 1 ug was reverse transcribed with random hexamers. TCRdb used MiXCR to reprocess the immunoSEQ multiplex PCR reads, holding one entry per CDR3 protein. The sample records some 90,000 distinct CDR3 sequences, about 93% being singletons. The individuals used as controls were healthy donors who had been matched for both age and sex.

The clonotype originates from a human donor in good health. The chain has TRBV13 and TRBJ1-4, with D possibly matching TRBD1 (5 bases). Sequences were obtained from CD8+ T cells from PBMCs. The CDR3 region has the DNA TGTGCCAGCAGCGCCCCCCGGGACCTTACTGAAAAACTGTTTTTT. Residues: CASSAPRDLTEKLFF.